This TCR beta chain was documented in a study of cytomegalovirus exposure and HLA in healthy donors. Study-level results: Relative to the roughly 640-donor mean, N-insertions were reportedly fewer in an Asian-associated ancestry cluster in a later analysis. As a later analysis revealed, the rate of TCR association differed by HLA locus, with DRB1 most and HLA-C fewest. Per a prior analysis, the majority of TCR beta V segments were productive roughly 87% or roughly 30% of the time. Some V segments (TRBV6-2 and TRBV6-3 among them) were excluded as indistinguishable.

Germline V gene sequence: CDR1 SGDLS, CDR2 YYNGEE. V shed 0 bases, J shed 7 bases, and the junction held 9 bases outside the gene matches. The CDR3 runs 15 residues. Primers: 60 Vbeta forward and 13 Jbeta reverse. This table comes from immunoSEQ multiplex PCR, and its TCRdb copy is limited to in-frame clones, with some not included. Among fewer than 250,000 clones listed, roughly four fifths were seen once. A single count supports this clone. Its matching antigen is unknown. This TCR came from a girl aged 2 to 10 in good health and CMV-seronegative. The J gene is TRBJ1-2, the V gene TRBV9, with 7 nucleotides matching TRBD1. The specimen sequenced was PBMCs. CDR3 DNA sequence: TGTGCCAGCAGCGTAGATCTGAGGGACAGCGGTGGCTACACCTTC. Residues: CASSVDLRDSGGYTF.